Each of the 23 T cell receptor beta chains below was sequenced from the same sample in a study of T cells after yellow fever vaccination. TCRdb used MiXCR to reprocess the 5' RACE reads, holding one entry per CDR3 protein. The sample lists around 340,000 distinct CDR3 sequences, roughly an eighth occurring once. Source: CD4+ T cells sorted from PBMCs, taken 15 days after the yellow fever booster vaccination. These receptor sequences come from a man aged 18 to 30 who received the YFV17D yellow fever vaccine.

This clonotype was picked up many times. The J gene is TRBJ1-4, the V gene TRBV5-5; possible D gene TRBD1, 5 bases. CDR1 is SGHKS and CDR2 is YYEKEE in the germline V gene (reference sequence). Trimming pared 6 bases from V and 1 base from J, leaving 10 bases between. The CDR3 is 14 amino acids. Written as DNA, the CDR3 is TGTGCCAGCACATTAAGGGGAACTAATGAAAAACTGTTTTTT. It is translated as CASTLRGTNEKLFF.

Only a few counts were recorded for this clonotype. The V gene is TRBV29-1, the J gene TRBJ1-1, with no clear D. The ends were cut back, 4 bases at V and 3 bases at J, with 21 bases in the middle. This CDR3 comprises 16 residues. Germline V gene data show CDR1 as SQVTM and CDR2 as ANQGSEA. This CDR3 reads CSVGEAVWEGYTEAFF. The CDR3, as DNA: TGCAGCGTTGGGGAGGCGGTTTGGGAAGGCTACACTGAAGCTTTCTTT.

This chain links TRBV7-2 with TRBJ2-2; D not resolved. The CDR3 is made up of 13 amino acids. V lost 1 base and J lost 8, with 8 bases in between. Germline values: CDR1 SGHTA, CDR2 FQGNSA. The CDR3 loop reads CASSLVALGELFF. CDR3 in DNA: TGTGCCAGCAGCTTAGTAGCTTTGGGGGAGCTGTTTTTT.

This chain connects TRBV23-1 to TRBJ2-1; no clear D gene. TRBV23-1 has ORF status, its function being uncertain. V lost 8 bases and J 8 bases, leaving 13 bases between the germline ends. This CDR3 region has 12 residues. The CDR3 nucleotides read TGCGCCAGCCTCGAGAGGAAAGATGAGCAGTTCTTC. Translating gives CASLERKDEQFF.

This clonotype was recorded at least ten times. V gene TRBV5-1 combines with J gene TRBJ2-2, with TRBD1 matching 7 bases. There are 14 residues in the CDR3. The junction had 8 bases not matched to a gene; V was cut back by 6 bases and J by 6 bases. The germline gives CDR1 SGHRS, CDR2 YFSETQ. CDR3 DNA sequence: TGCGCCAGCAACGACAGGGATGATGCCGGGGAGCTGTTTTTT. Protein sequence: CASNDRDDAGELFF.

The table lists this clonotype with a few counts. The CDR3 coding sequence is TGTGCCAGCAGGAGGCCAAACCCCGGAGGCTACGAGCAGTACGTC. It translates to CASRRPNPGGYEQYV. The chain is built from TRBV6-6 and TRBJ2-7, with TRBD2 as a possible D gene (5 bases). The CDR3 length is 15 residues. CDR1 and CDR2 (germline): MNHNY, SVGAGI (reference sequence). Trimming removed 6 bases from V and 3 bases from J, with 18 bases in between.

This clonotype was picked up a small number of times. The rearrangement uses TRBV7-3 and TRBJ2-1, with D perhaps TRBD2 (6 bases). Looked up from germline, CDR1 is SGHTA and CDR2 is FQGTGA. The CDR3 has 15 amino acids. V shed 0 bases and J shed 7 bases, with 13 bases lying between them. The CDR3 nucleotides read TGTGCCAGCAGCTTAACGTTGAGCGGGCCAAATGAGCAGTTCTTC. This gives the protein CASSLTLSGPNEQFF.

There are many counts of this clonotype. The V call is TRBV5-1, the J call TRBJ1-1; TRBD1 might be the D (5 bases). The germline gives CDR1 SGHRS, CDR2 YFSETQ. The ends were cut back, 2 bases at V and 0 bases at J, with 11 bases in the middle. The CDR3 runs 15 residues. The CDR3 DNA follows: TGCGCCAGCAGCTTCCTTCAGGGTATGAACACTGAAGCTTTCTTT. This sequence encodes CASSFLQGMNTEAFF.

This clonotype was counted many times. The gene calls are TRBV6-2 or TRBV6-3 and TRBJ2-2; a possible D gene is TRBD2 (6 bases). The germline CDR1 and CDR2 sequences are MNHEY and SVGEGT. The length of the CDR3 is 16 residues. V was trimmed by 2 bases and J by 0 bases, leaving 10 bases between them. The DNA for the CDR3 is TGTGCCAGCAGTTACGGGGGGATAGCGAACACCGGGGAGCTGTTTTTT. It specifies CASSYGGIANTGELFF.

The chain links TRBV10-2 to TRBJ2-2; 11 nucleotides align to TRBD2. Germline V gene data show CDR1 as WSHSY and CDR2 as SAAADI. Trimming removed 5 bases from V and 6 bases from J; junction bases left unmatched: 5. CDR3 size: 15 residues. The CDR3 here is CASSLAGGRPGELFF. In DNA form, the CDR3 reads TGCGCCAGCAGTTTAGCGGGGGGGCGCCCCGGGGAGCTGTTTTTT.

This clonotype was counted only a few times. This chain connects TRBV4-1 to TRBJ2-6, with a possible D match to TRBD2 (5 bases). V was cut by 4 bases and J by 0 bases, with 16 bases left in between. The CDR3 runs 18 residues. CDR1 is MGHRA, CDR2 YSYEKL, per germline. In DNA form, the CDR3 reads TGCGCCAGCAGCCCGGGATCGGGAACCCTCTCTGGGGCCAACGTCCTGACTTTC. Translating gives CASSPGSGTLSGANVLTF.

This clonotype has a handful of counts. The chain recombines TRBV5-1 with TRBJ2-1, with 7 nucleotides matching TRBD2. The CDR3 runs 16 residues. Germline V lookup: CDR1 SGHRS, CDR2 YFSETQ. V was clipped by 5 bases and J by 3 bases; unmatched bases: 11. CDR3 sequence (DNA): TGCGCCAGCAGTCCGGGGGAGGGATTGTTCTACAATGAGCAGTTCTTC. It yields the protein CASSPGEGLFYNEQFF. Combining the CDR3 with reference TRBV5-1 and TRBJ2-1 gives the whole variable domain KAGVTQTPRYLIKTRGQQVTLSCSPISGHRSVSWYQQTPGQGLQFLFEYFSETQRNKGNFPGRFSGRQFSNSRSEMNVSTLELGDSALYLCASSPGEGLFYNEQFFGPGTRLTVL.

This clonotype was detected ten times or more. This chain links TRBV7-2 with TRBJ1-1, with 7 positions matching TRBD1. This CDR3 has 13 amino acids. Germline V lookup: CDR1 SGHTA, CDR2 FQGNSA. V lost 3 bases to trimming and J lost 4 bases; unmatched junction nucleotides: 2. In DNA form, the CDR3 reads TGTGCCAGCAGCTTTCGACAGGGCACTGAAGCTTTCTTT. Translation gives CASSFRQGTEAFF.

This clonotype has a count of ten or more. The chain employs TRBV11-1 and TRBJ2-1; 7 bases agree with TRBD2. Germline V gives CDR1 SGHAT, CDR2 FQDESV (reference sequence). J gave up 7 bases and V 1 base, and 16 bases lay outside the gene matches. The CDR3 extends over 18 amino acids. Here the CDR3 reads CASSLVGRGRDFSNEQFF. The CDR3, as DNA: TGTGCCAGCAGCTTAGTGGGGAGGGGCAGGGATTTTTCAAATGAGCAGTTCTTC.

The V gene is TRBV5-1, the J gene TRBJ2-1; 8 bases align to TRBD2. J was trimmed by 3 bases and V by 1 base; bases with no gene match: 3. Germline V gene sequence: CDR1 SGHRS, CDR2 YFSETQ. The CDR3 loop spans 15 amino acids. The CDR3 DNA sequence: TGCGCCAGCAGCTTGAGTAGCGGGAACTACAATGAGCAGTTCTTC. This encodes CASSLSSGNYNEQFF.

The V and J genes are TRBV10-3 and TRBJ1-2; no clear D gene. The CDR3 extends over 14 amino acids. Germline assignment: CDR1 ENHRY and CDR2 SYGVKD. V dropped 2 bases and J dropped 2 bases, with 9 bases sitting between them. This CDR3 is CAISERRANYGYTF. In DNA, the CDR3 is TGTGCCATCAGTGAGAGAAGGGCAAACTATGGCTACACCTTC.

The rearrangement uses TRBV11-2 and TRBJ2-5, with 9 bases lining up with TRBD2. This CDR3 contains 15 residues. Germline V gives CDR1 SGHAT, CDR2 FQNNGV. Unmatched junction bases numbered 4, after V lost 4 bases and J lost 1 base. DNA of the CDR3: TGTGCCAGCAGCTCCGGGACTAGCTCCCAAGAGACCCAGTACTTC. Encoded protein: CASSSGTSSQETQYF.

The CDR3 region has the DNA TGTGCCAGCAGCTTGTCATCAGGCAATCAGCCCCAGCATTTT. Protein sequence: CASSLSSGNQPQHF. This chain connects TRBV7-9 to TRBJ1-5; D unresolved. The germline V gene has CDR1 SEHNR and CDR2 FQNEAQ (reference sequence). V lost 3 bases to trimming and J lost 2 bases, with 8 bases between them. This CDR3 is 14 amino acids long. Variable domain in full (rest from reference TRBV7-9 and TRBJ1-5): DTGVSQNPRHKITKRGQNVTFRCDPISEHNRLYWYRQTLGQGPEFLTYFQNEAQLEKSRLLSDRFSAERPKGSFSTLEIQRTEQGDSAMYLCASSLSSGNQPQHFGDGTRLSIL.

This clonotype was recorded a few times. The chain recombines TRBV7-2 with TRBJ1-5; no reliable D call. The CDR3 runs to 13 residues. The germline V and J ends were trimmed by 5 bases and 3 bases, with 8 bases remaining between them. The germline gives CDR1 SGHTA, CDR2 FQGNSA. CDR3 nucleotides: TGTGCCAGCAGCCGGGGATACAATCAGCCCCAGCATTTT. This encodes CASSRGYNQPQHF.

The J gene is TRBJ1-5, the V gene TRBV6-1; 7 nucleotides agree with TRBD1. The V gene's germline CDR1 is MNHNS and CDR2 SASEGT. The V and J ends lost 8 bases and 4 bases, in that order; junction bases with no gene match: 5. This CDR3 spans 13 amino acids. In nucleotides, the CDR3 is TGTGCCAGCCTTTCAGGGGGAAATCAGCCCCAGCATTTT. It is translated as CASLSGGNQPQHF.

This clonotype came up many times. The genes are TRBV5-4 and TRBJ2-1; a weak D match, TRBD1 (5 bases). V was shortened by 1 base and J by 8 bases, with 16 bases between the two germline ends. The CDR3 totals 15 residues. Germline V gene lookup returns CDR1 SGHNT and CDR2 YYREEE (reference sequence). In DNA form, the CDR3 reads TGTGCCAGCAGCTTGTACAGCCTGTGGGGCGATGAGCAGTTCTTC. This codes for CASSLYSLWGDEQFF.

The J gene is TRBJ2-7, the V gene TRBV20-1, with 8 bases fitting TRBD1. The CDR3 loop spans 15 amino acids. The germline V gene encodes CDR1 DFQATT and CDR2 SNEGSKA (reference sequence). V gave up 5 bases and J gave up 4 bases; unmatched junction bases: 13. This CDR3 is CSAEWGSGGAYEQYV. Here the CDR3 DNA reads TGCAGTGCTGAATGGGGTTCAGGGGGCGCTTACGAGCAGTACGTC.

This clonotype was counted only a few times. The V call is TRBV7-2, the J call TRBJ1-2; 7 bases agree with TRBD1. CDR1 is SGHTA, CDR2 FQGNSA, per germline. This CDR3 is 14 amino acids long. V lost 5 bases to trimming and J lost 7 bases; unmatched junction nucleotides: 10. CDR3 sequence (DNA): TGTGCCAGCAGCATACTCGGAGGGGGCTCTGGCTACACCTTC. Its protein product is CASSILGGGSGYTF.